This T cell receptor (beta chain) was found in a study of blood T cell repertoires in COVID-19. Whole-study context: Some COVID-19 samples were acute and others convalescent; all came from the United States, Italy and Spain. PBMCs, B-cell-depleted T cells, or T cells were the source of the cDNA or gDNA that made up the material.

Only in-frame clones appear in the TCRdb table, and some are missing; sequencing was by immunoSEQ multiplex PCR. The data contain approximately 200,000 clones, around 90% of them singletons. Across 20 to 25 US areas, participants ranged in age from about 18 to 100 years. Cohorts were determined from participant-reported clinical history. CDR1 is MNHEY, CDR2 SMNVEV, per germline (reference sequence). V lost 0 bases and J 2 bases, leaving 5 bases between the germline ends. The CDR3 runs to 14 residues. The TCR comes from a young man in a cohort exposed to, infected with or recovered from COVID-19 (not recorded which). V and J are TRBV27 and TRBJ1-5; D is undetermined. Sequencing was done on a sample of PBMCs or T cells enriched from blood (not recorded which). CDR3 in amino acids: CASSLSGGNQPQHF. CDR3 nucleotide sequence: TGTGCCAGCAGTTTATCAGGAGGCAATCAGCCCCAGCATTTT.